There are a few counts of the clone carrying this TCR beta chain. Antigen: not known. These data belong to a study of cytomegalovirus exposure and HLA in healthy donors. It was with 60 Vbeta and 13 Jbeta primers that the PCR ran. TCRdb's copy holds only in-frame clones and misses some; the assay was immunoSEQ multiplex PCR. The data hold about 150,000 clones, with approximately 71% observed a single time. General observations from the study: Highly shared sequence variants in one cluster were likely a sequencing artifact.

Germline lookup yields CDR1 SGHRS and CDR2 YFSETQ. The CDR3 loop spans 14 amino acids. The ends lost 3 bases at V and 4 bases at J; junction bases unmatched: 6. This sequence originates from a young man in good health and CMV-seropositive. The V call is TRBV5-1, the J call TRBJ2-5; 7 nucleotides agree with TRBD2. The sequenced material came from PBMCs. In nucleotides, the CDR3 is TGCGCCAGCAGCTGGGGGGAGGGCCGAGAGACCCAGTACTTC. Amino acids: CASSWGEGRETQYF.